The TCR beta chain described here comes from a study of cytomegalovirus exposure and HLA in healthy donors. The V and J ends lost 4 bases and 7 bases respectively, with 7 bases between them. The CDR3 contains 11 residues. Germline V gene data show CDR1 as SNHLY and CDR2 as FYNNEI. It was with 60 Vbeta and 13 Jbeta primers that the PCR ran. Produced via immunoSEQ multiplex PCR; TCRdb's table is partial and in-frame only. The sample contains 180,000 or so clones, approximately 72% of which appear only once. Overall study findings and caveats: The only immune exposure information that was available was CMV serostatus. Associated with cytomegalovirus, according to the listing, were 150 to 200 TCR beta chains. The study carried out a later analysis of TCR beta sequences. It associated approximately 16,000 of them with specific HLA alleles at a false discovery rate of 0.05. A later analysis showed TCR association rates differing by HLA locus, peaking at DRB1 and lowest at HLA-C.

This clone was detected only once. Its antigen is unknown. This TCR was recovered from a human donor in good health. The chain carries TRBV2 and TRBJ1-1; D remains unclear. The sample taken for sequencing was PBMCs. CDR3 DNA sequence: TGTGCCAGCAGTGTGGCAGGTGAAGCTTTCTTT. It yields the protein CASSVAGEAFF.